The entry that follows covers one T cell receptor beta chain sequence. Its specificity is unknown. The source of the sample is a study of T cells in Graves' hyperthyroidism and ophthalmopathy. Study findings and constraints: Blood also contained most expanded thyroid clonotypes above 0.001. Ophthalmopathy prediction by the model preceded onset by a median about 6.8 months.

Authors of the study amplified TCR beta CDR3 regions from RNA transcripts. First-round RT-PCR with HTBI primers amplified the TCR CDR3 region. TCRdb reprocessed the multiplex PCR reads with MiXCR, giving one entry per CDR3 protein. Of 500,000 to 600,000 distinct CDR3 sequences in the sample, around 46% were seen once. Germline V gives CDR1 SNHLY, CDR2 FYNNEI. The CDR3 runs 15 residues. The ends were cut back, 0 bases at V and 5 bases at J, with 13 bases in the middle. The chain recombines TRBV2 with TRBJ1-1, with D possibly matching TRBD1 (6 bases). This clonotype was sampled from a woman between 18 and 30 years old with Graves' hyperthyroidism. Sequences were obtained from peripheral blood or thyroid tissue (not recorded which). CDR3 sequence (DNA): TGTGCCAGCAGTGAAGCGGGCAGGGGACGAACTGAAGCTTTCTTT. It is translated as CASSEAGRGRTEAFF.